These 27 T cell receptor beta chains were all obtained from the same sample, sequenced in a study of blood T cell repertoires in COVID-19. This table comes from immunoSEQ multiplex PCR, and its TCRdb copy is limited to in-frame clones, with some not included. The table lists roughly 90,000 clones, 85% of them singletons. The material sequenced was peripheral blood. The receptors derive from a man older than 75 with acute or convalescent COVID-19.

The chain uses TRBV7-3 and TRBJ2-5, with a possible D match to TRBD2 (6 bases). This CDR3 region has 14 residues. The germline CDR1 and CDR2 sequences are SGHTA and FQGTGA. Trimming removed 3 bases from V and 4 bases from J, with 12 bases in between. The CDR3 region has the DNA TGTGCCAGCAGCTTCCCCGGGAGTGTAGAGACCCAGTACTTC. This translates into CASSFPGSVETQYF.

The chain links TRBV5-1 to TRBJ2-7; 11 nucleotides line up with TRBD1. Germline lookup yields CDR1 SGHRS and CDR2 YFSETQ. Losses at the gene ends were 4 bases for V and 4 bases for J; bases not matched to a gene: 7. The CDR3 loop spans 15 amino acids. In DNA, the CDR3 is TGCGCCAGCAGCCTGGGACAGGGGGTTTTGTACGAGCAGTACTTC. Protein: CASSLGQGVLYEQYF.

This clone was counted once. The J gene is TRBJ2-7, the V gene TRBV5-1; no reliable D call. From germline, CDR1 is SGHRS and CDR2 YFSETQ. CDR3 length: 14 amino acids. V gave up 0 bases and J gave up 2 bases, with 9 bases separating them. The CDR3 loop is CASSLGLKTYEQYF. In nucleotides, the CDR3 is TGCGCCAGCAGCTTGGGACTTAAGACCTACGAGCAGTACTTC. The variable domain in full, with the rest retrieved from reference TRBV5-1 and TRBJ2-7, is KAGVTQTPRYLIKTRGQQVTLSCSPISGHRSVSWYQQTPGQGLQFLFEYFSETQRNKGNFPGRFSGRQFSNSRSEMNVSTLELGDSALYLCASSLGLKTYEQYFGPGTRLTVT.

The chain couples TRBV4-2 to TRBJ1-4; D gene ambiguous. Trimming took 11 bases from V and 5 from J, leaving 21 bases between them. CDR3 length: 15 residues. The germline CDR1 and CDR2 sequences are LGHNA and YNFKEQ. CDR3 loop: CAGITPGDENEKLFF. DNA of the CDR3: TGTGCCGGGATAACACCGGGAGACGAAAATGAAAAACTGTTTTTT.

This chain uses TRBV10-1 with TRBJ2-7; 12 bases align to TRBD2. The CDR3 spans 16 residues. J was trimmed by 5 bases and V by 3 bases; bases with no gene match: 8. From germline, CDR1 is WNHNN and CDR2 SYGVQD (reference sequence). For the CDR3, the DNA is TGCGCCAGCAGTGAATGTCTAGCGGGAGGGCCAGACGAGCAGTACTTC. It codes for CASSECLAGGPDEQYF.

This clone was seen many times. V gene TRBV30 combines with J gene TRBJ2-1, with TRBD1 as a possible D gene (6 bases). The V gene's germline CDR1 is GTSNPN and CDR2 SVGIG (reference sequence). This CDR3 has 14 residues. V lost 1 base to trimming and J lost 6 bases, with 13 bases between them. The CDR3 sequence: CAWSGQGMANEQFF. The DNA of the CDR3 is TGTGCCTGGAGTGGGCAGGGGATGGCCAATGAGCAGTTCTTC.

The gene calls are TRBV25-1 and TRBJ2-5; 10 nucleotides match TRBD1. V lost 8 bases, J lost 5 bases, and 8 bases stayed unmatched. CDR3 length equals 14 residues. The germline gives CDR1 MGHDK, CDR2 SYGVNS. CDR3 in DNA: TGTGCCAGCGCCCGGGACAGGGGATCGGAGACCCAGTACTTC. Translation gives CASARDRGSETQYF.

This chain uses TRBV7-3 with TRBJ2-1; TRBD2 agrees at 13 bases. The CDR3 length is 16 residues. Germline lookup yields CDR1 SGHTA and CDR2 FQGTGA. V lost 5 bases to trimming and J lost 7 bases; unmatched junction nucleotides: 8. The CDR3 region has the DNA TGTGCCAGCAGCCCACGGACTAGCGGGAGAGATAATGAGCAGTTCTTC. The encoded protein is CASSPRTSGRDNEQFF.

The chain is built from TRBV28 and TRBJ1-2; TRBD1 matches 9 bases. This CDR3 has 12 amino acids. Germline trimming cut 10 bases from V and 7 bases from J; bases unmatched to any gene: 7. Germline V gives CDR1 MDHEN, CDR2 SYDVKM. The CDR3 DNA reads TGTGCCACCCTACAGGGGGCGGGTGGCTACACCTTC. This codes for CATLQGAGGYTF.

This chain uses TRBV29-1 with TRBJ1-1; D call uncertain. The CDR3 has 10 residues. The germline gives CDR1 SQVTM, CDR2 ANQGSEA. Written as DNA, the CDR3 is TGCGCGGCGTTGAACACTGAAGCTTTCTTT. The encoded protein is CAALNTEAFF.

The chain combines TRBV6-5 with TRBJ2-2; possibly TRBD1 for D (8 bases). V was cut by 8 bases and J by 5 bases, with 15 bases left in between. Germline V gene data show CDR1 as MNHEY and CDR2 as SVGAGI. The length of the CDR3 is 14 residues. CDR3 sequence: CASPDREGTGELFF. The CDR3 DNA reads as TGTGCCAGCCCGGACAGGGAGGGAACCGGGGAGCTGTTTTTT.

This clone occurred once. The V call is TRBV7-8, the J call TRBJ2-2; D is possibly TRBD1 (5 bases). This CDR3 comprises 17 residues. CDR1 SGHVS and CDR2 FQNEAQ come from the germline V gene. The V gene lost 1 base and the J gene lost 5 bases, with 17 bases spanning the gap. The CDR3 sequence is CASSLEPPQGWTGELFF. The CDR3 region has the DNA TGTGCCAGCAGCTTAGAACCCCCGCAGGGATGGACCGGGGAGCTGTTTTTT.

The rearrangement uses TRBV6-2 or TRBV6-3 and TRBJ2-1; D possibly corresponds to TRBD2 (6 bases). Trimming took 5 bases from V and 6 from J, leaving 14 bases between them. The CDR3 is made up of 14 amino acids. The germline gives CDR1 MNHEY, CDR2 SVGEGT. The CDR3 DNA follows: TGTGCCAGCAGTACCGGGACTGGAGGCAATGAGCAGTTCTTC. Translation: CASSTGTGGNEQFF.

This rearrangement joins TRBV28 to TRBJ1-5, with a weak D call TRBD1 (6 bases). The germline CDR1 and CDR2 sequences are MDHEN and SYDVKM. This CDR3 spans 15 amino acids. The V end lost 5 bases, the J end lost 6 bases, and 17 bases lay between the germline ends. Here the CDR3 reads CASSAAGGASQPQHF. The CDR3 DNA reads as TGTGCCAGCAGTGCTGCTGGGGGGGCAAGTCAGCCCCAGCATTTT.

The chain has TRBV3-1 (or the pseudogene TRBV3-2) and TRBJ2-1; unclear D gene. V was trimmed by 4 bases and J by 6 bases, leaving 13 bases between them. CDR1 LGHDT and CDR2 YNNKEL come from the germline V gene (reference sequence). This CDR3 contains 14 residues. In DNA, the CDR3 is TGTGCCAGCAGCCTCCGACAAACATCCAATGAGCAGTTCTTC. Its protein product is CASSLRQTSNEQFF.

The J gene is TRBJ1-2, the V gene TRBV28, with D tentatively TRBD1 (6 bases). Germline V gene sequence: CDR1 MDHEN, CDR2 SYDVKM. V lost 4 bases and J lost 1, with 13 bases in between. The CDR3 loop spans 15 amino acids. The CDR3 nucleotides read TGTGCCAGCAGTTCTCCGACAGGATTTAACTATGGCTACACCTTC. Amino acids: CASSSPTGFNYGYTF.

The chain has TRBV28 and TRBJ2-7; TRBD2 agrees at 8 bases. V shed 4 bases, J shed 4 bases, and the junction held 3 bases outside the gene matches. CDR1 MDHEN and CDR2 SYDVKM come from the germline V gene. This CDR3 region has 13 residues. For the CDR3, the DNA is TGTGCCAGCAGTTCGGGAGGGAGGTACGAGCAGTACTTC. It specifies CASSSGGRYEQYF.

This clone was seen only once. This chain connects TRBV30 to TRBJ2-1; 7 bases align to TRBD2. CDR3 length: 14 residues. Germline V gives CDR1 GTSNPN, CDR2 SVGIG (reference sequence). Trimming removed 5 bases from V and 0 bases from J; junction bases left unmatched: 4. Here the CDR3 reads CAWDSGSSYNEQFF. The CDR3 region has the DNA TGTGCCTGGGATAGCGGGTCCTCCTACAATGAGCAGTTCTTC.

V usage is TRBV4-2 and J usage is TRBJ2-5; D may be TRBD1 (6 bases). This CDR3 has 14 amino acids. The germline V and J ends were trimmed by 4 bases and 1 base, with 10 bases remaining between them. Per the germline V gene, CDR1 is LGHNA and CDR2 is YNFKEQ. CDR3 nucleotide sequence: TGTGCCAGCAGCCCTACACAGGGCCAAGAGACCCAGTACTTC. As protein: CASSPTQGQETQYF.

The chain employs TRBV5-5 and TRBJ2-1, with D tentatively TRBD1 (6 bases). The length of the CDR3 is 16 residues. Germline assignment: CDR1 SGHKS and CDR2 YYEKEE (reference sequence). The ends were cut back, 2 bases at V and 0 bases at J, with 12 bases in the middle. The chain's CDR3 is CASSLRDTRSYNEQFF. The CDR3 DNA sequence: TGTGCCAGCAGCTTAAGGGACACCCGCTCCTACAATGAGCAGTTCTTC.

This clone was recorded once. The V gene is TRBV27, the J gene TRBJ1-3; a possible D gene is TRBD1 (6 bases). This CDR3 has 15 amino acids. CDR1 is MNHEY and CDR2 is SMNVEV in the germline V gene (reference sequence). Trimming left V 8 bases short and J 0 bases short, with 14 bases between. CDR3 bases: TGTGCCAGCGGCGAGAACAGGGTCTCTGGAAACACCATATATTTT. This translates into CASGENRVSGNTIYF.

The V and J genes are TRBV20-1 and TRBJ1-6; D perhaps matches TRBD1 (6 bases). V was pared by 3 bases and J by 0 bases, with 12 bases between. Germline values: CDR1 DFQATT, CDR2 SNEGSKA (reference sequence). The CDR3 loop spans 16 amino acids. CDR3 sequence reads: CSASNTGSSYNSPLHF. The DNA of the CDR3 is TGCAGTGCTAGTAATACAGGGAGCTCCTATAATTCACCCCTCCACTTT.

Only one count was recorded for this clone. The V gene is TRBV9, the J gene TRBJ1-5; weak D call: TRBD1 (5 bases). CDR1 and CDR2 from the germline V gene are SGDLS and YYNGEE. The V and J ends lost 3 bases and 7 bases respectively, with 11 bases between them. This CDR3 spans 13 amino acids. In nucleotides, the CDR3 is TGTGCCAGCAGCGAAGACAGTTGGCAGCCCCAGCATTTT. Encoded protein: CASSEDSWQPQHF.

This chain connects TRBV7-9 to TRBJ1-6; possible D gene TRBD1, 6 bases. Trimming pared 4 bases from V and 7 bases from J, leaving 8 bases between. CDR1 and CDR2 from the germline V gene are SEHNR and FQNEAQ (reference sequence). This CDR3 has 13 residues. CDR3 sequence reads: CASSSQGNSPLHF. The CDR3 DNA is TGTGCCAGCAGCTCTCAGGGGAATTCACCCCTCCACTTT. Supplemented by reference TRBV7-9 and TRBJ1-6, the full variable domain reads DTGVSQNPRHKITKRGQNVTFRCDPISEHNRLYWYRQTLGQGPEFLTYFQNEAQLEKSRLLSDRFSAERPKGSFSTLEIQRTEQGDSAMYLCASSSQGNSPLHFGNGTRLTVT.

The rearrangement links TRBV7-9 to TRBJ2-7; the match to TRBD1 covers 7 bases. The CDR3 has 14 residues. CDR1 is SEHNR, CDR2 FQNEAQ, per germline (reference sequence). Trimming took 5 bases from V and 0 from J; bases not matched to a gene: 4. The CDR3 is CASSRQGLSYEQYF. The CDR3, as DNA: TGTGCCAGCAGCCGACAGGGTCTCTCCTACGAGCAGTACTTC.

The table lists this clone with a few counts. This chain's CDR3 is CATSAGGQETQYF. The CDR3 nucleotides are TGTGCCACCAGTGCAGGGGGCCAAGAGACCCAGTACTTC. The chain couples TRBV24-1 to TRBJ2-5; 7 bases map to TRBD1. The CDR3 spans 13 residues. Germline CDR1 KGHDR, CDR2 SFDVKD. Trimming took 5 bases from V and 1 from J; bases not matched to a gene: 0.

CDR3 sequence (DNA): TGTGCCACCAATAGGAGGGTAGGGCCTGCCTACAATGAGCAGTTCTTC. Protein product: CATNRRVGPAYNEQFF. The chain joins TRBV15 to TRBJ2-1; D might be TRBD2 (6 bases). The CDR3 contains 16 residues. Trimming cost V 7 bases and J 2 bases, with 18 bases left between them. Germline CDR1 reads LNHNV; CDR2 reads YYDKDF (reference sequence).